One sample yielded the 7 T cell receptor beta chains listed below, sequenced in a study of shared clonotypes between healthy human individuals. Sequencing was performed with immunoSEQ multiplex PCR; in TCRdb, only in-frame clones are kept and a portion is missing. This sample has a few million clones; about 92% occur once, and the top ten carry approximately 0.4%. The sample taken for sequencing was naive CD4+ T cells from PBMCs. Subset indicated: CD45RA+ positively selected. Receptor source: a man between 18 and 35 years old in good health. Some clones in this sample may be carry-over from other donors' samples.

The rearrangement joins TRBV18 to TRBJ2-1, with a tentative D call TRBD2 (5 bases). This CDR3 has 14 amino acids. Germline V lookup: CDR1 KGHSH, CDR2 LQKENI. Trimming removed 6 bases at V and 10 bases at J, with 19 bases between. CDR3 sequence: CASSPSLTPGEQFF. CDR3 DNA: TGTGCCAGCTCGCCTAGCCTAACCCCCGGGGAGCAGTTCTTC.

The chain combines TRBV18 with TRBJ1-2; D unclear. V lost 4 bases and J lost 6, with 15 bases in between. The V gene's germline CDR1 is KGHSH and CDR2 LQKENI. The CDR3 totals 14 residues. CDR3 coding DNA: TGTGCCAGCTCACACCCTTCTGGGTCTAATGGCTACACCTTC. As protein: CASSHPSGSNGYTF.

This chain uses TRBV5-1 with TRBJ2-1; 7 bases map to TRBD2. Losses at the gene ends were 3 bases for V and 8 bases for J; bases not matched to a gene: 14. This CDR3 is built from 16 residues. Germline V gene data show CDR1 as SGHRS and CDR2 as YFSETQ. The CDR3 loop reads CASSSGGSAITDEQFF. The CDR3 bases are TGCGCCAGCAGCTCGGGGGGAAGCGCTATAACGGATGAGCAGTTCTTC.

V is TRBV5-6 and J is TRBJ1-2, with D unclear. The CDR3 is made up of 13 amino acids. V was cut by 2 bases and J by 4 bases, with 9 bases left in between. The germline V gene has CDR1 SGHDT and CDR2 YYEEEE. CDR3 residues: CASSFSSFYGYTF. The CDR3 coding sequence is TGTGCCAGCAGCTTTAGTTCTTTCTATGGCTACACCTTC.

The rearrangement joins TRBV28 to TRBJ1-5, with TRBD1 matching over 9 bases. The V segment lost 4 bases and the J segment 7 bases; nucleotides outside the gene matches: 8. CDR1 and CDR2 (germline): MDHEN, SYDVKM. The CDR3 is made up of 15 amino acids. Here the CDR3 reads CASSSYRGRGQPQHF. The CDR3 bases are TGTGCCAGCAGTTCATACAGGGGGCGCGGGCAGCCCCAGCATTTT.

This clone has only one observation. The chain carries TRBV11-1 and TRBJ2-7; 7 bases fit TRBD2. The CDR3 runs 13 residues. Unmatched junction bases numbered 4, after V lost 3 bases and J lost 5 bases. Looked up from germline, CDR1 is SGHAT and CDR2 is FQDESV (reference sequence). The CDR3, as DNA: TGTGCCAGCAGCTTGGGAGGGGCGGACGAGCAGTACTTC. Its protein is CASSLGGADEQYF.

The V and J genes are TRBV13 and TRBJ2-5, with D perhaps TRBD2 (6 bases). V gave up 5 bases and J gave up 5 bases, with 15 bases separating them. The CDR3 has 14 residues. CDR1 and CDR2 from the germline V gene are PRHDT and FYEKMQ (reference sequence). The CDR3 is CASSPQSGRETQYF. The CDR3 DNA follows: TGTGCCAGCAGCCCTCAAAGCGGGCGGGAGACCCAGTACTTC.